This T cell receptor (beta chain) was captured in a study of early T cells in non-severe SARS-CoV-2 infection. Study background: RNA in bulk from unsorted whole blood was sequenced, and chains were unpaired. General observations from the study: VDJdb-based annotation leaned toward anti-spike CD8 responses and missed private and CD4 specificities.

This clonotype was seen many times. As yet, its antigen is unknown. Individual cDNA molecules carried attached unique molecular identifiers. TCRdb reprocessed the 5' RACE reads with MiXCR, giving one entry per CDR3 protein. The table lists some 18,000 distinct CDR3 sequences, approximately 5.6% of them singletons, with 6.3% in the top ten. Germline CDR1 LNHDA, CDR2 SQIVND (reference sequence). The CDR3 spans 14 residues. Trimming took off 0 bases at V and 4 bases at J, with 9 bases between the two ends. The clonotype comes from an adult who was a healthcare worker with PCR-confirmed SARS-CoV-2 infection or an uninfected control (not recorded which). This chain joins TRBV19 and TRBJ1-2, with no clear D. Material for sequencing was whole blood. The CDR3 DNA reads as TGTGCCAGTAGTATAGATAACAGCTTCTATGGCTACACCTTC. Its translation is CASSIDNSFYGYTF.